This passage covers 15 T cell receptor beta chains from one sample sequenced in a study of blood T cells in healthy people across ages. A second about 7 to 12 cycle PCR used barcoded and J-beta primers. TCRdb called the 5' RACE reads again in MiXCR, with one record for every CDR3 protein. The sample includes more than 650,000 distinct CDR3 sequences, about 53% seen only once; the top ten take 40% to 50%. Sample: blood. The receptors shown here come from a man older than 75 in good health.

This chain joins TRBV7-8 and TRBJ1-4, with 7 nucleotides matching TRBD1. V trimming: 5 bases; J trimming: 1 base; junction bases outside the gene matches: 4. Germline CDR1 and CDR2: SGHVS and FQNEAQ. This CDR3 comprises 15 residues. The CDR3 loop is CASSLTGVTNEKLFF. In nucleotides, the CDR3 is TGTGCCAGCAGCCTCACAGGGGTAACTAATGAAAAACTGTTTTTT. Using reference TRBV7-8 and TRBJ1-4 for the parts outside the CDR3, the full variable domain is GAGVSQSPRYKVAKRGQDVALRCDPISGHVSLFWYQQALGQGPEFLTYFQNEAQLDKSGLPSDRFFAERPEGSVSTLKIQRTQQEDSAVYLCASSLTGVTNEKLFFGSGTQLSVL.

This rearrangement joins TRBV27 to TRBJ2-3; no definite D call. Germline V gene sequence: CDR1 MNHEY, CDR2 SMNVEV (reference sequence). This CDR3 is 14 amino acids long. Deletions cut 5 bases from V and 4 bases from J, with 13 bases between. The CDR3 DNA reads TGTGCCAGCAGTCCTCTAGAATCGGCAGATACGCAGTATTTT. Protein sequence: CASSPLESADTQYF.

This sequence joins TRBV28 and TRBJ2-1, with D perhaps matching TRBD2 (6 bases). V lost 7 bases and J lost 4, with 20 bases in between. Germline CDR1 is MDHEN and CDR2 is SYDVKM. This CDR3 has 16 amino acids. This CDR3 is CASTQPYSGPYNEQFF. The CDR3 nucleotides read TGTGCCAGCACCCAACCATATAGCGGCCCATACAATGAGCAGTTCTTC.

CDR3 in amino acids: CASTLGPPSARSSYNEQFF. CDR3 coding DNA: TGTGCCAGCACCCTTGGCCCCCCATCTGCTAGGAGCTCCTACAATGAGCAGTTCTTC. The V and J genes are TRBV12-3 or TRBV12-4 and TRBJ2-1; D is undetermined. The CDR3 has 19 residues. Trimming took off 7 bases at V and 0 bases at J, with 25 bases between the two ends.

Of note for this clonotype: The germline gene is not matched at one end of the junction; a read error may be the cause. The rearrangement links TRBV6-1 to TRBJ2-1, with TRBD2 identical over 11 bases. CDR3 size: 13 residues. Germline loops: CDR1 MNHNS, CDR2 SASEGT. The chain's CDR3 is CASILAGGYERFF. The CDR3 DNA sequence: TGTGCCAGCATCCTAGCGGGGGGATATGAGCGGTTCTTC.

This clonotype was recorded many times. The genes are TRBV20-1 and TRBJ2-5, with D possibly TRBD2 on 6 matching bases. Trimming removed 0 bases from V and 4 bases from J, with 12 bases in between. The CDR3 sequence is 14 residues long. Germline values: CDR1 DFQATT, CDR2 SNEGSKA (reference sequence). The CDR3 region has the DNA TGCAGTGCTAGAGATCCCCCGGGAGCAGAGACCCAGTACTTC. This gives the protein CSARDPPGAETQYF.

The CDR3 loop is CASGTSDNEQYF. The CDR3 DNA reads as TGTGCCAGCGGGACTAGCGACAATGAGCAGTACTTC. The chain links TRBV6-5 to TRBJ2-7; 10 nucleotides agree with TRBD2. The germline CDR1 and CDR2 sequences are MNHEY and SVGAGI. The junction had 5 bases not matched to a gene; V was cut back by 8 bases and J by 7 bases. CDR3 length: 12 amino acids.

The chain combines TRBV29-1 with TRBJ2-2; 16 bases match TRBD2. Germline-derived CDR1 and CDR2 are SQVTM and ANQGSEA. Losses at the gene ends were 0 bases for V and 4 bases for J; bases not matched to a gene: 5. This CDR3 comprises 18 residues. The CDR3 DNA sequence: TGCAGCGTTGAAGATAGGGGACTAGCGGGAGGGATCACCGGGGAGCTGTTTTTT. As protein: CSVEDRGLAGGITGELFF.

The CDR3 nucleotides are TGTGCCAGCAGTGCGGGCCCGGGGCACAGAGACGCGTATTTT. This gives the protein CASSAGPGHRDAYF. The chain joins TRBV27 to TRBJ2-3, with D tentatively TRBD1 or TRBD2 (5 bases each). Germline CDR1 is MNHEY and CDR2 is SMNVEV (reference sequence). V was pared by 5 bases and J by 14 bases, with 23 bases between. The length of the CDR3 is 14 residues.

This chain uses TRBV28 with TRBJ1-2; TRBD1 matches at 9 bases. The V gene's germline CDR1 is MDHEN and CDR2 SYDVKM. CDR3 length: 14 residues. With V trimmed by 5 bases and J by 7 bases, 8 bases remained unmatched. Here the CDR3 reads CASSQGQGSAGYTF. The CDR3 nucleotides are TGTGCCAGCAGTCAGGGACAGGGTTCGGCTGGCTACACCTTC.

This clonotype was seen a handful of times. The chain combines TRBV7-3 with TRBJ2-1; 13 positions agree with TRBD2. The CDR3 runs to 15 residues. Germline CDR1 reads SGHTA; CDR2 reads FQGTGA. The junction had 4 bases not matched to a gene; V was cut back by 2 bases and J by 9 bases. Written as DNA, the CDR3 is TGTGCCAGCAGCTTATCCGGGACTAGCGGGGTTGAGCAGTTCTTC. Its translation is CASSLSGTSGVEQFF.

Worth noting for this clonotype: One junction end does not reproduce the germline sequence, and a read error may be involved. The V and J genes are TRBV3-1 and TRBJ2-5, with D possibly being TRBD2 (6 bases). Germline-derived CDR1 and CDR2 are LGHDT and YNNKEL (reference sequence). This CDR3 region has 15 residues. The CDR3 DNA reads as TGTGCCGGCAGCCGGATAGCGGTATACCAAGAGACCCAGTACTTC. Residues: CAGSRIAVYQETQYF.

This rearrangement joins TRBV11-2 to TRBJ2-4; tentatively, D is TRBD2 (6 bases). The J call may be wrong; the DNA end is better matched by TRBJ2-7. This CDR3 has 15 residues. Germline CDR1 SGHAT, CDR2 FQNNGV. For the CDR3, the DNA is TGTGCCAGCAGCTCCCAAGGGAGGTCGTCTCTCGAGCAGTACTTC. Translated, it gives CASSSQGRSSLEQYF.

V is TRBV18 and J is TRBJ2-3; 8 bases align to TRBD2. The CDR3 is made up of 16 amino acids. The germline CDR1 and CDR2 sequences are KGHSH and LQKENI. V dropped 3 bases and J dropped 0; count of bases not matched to a gene: 5. CDR3 sequence: CASSPRLAPSTDTQYF. The CDR3 DNA is TGTGCCAGCTCACCGCGACTAGCGCCTAGCACAGATACGCAGTATTTT.

This chain joins TRBV12-3 or TRBV12-4 and TRBJ2-5; no definite D call. Gene TRBJ2-7 matches the end of the DNA better, so the J call may be wrong. The CDR3 sequence is 14 residues long. The chain's CDR3 is CASSLTLVTVEQYF. For the CDR3, the DNA is TGTGCCAGCAGTTTAACACTGGTAACGGTCGAGCAGTACTTC.